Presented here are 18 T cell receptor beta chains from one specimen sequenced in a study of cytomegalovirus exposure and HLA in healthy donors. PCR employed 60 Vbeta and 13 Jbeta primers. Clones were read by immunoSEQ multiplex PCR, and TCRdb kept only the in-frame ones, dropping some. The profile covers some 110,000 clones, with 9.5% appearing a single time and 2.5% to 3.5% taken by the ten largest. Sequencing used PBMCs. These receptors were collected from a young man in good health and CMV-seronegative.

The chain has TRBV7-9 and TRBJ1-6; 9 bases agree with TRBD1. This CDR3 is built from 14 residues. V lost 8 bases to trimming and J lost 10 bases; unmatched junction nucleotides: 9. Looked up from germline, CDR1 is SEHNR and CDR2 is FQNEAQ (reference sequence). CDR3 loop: CASCTGQGNSPLHF. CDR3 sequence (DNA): TGTGCCAGCTGCACGGGACAGGGAAACTCACCCCTCCACTTT.

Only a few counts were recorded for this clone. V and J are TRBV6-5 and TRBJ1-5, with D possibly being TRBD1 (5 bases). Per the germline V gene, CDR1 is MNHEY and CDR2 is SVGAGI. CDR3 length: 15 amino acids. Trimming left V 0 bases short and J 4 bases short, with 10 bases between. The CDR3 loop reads CASSYSPQGNQPQHF. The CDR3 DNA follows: TGTGCCAGCAGTTACTCGCCCCAGGGTAATCAGCCCCAGCATTTT.

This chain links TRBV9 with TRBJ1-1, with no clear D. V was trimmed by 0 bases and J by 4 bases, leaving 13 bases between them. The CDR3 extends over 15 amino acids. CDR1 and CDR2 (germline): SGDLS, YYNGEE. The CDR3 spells CASSVGVGRTTEAFF. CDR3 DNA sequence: TGTGCCAGCAGCGTAGGGGTAGGGAGGACCACTGAAGCTTTCTTT. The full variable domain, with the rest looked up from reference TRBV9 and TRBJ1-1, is DSGVTQTPKHLITATGQRVTLRCSPRSGDLSVYWYQQSLDQGLQFLIQYYNGEERAKGNILERFSAQQFPDLHSELNLSSLELGDSALYFCASSVGVGRTTEAFFGQGTRLTVV.

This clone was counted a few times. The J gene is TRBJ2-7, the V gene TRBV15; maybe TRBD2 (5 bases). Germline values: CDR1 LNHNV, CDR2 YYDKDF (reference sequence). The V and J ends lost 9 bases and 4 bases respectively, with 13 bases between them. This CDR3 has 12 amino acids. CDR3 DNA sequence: TGTGCCACTGGAGGTACTGGGTACGAGCAGTACTTC. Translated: CATGGTGYEQYF.

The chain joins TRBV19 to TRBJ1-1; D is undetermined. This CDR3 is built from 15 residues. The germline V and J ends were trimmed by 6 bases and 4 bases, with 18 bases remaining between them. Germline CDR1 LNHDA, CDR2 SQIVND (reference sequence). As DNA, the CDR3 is TGTGCCAGTAGCCGGAGTCTATGGCGGGGCACTGAAGCTTTCTTT. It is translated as CASSRSLWRGTEAFF.

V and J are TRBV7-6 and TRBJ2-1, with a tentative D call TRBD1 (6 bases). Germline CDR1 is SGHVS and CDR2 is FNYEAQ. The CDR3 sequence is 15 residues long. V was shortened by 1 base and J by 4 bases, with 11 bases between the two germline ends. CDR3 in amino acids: CASSLVTGQYNEQFF. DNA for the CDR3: TGTGCCAGCAGCTTAGTTACAGGGCAGTACAATGAGCAGTTCTTC. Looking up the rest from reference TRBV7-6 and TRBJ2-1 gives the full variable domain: GAGVSQSPRYKVTKRGQDVALRCDPISGHVSLYWYRQALGQGPEFLTYFNYEAQQDKSGLPNDRFSAERPEGSISTLTIQRTEQRDSAMYRCASSLVTGQYNEQFFGPGTRLTVL.

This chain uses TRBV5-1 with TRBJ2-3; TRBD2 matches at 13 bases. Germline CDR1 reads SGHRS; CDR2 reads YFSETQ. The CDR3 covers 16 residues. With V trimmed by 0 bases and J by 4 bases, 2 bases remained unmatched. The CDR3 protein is CASSLGTSGSADTQYF. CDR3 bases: TGCGCCAGCAGCTTGGGGACTAGCGGGAGTGCAGATACGCAGTATTTT.

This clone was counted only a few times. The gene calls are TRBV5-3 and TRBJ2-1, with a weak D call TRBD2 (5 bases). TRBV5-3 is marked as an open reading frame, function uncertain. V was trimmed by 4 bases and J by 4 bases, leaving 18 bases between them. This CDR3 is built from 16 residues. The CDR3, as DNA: TGTGCCAGAAGCACAACCGGGAATAGAGGTTACAATGAGCAGTTCTTC. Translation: CARSTTGNRGYNEQFF.

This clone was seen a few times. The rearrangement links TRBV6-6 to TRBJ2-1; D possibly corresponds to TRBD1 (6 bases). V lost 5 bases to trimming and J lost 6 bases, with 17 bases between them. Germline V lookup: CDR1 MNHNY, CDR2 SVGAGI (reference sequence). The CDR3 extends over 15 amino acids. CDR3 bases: TGTGCCAGCAGTCCCTCCCAGGGGAGACTCAATGAGCAGTTCTTC. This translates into CASSPSQGRLNEQFF.

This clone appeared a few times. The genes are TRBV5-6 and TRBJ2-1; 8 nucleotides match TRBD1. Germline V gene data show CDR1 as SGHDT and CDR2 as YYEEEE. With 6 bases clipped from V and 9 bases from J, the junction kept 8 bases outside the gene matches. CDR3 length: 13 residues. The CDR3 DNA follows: TGTGCCAGCACCCCCGGGACAGGTCTTGAGCAGTTCTTC. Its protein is CASTPGTGLEQFF.

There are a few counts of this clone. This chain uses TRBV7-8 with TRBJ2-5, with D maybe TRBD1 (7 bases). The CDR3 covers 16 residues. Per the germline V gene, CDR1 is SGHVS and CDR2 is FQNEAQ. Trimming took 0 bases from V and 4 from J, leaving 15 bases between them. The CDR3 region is CASSLARAGGLETQYF. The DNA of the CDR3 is TGTGCCAGCAGCTTAGCTCGAGCAGGGGGACTAGAGACCCAGTACTTC.

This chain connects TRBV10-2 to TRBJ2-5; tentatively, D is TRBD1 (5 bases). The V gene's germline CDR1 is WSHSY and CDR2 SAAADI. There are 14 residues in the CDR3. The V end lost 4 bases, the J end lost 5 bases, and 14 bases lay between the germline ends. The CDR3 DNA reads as TGCGCCAGCAGTGTTGAAGGGGCCGGGGAGACCCAGTACTTC. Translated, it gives CASSVEGAGETQYF.

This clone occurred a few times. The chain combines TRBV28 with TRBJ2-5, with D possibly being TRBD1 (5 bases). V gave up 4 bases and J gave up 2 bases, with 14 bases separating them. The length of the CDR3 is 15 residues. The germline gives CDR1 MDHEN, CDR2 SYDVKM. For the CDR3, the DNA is TGTGCCAGCAGTTCCCGGGTAGGGGTTCAAGAGACCCAGTACTTC. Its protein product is CASSSRVGVQETQYF.

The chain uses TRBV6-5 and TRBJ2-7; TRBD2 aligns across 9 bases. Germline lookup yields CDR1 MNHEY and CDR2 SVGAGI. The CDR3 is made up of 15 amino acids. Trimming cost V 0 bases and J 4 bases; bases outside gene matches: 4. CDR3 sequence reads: CASSYSVSGSYEQYF. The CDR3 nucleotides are TGTGCCAGCAGTTACTCCGTTAGCGGGAGTTACGAGCAGTACTTC.

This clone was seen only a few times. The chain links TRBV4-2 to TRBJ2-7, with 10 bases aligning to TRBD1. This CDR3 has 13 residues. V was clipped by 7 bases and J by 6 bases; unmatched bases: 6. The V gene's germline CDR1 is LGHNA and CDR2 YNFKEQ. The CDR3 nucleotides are TGTGCCAGCACTCGACAGGGGGCTAGCGAGCAGTACTTC. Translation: CASTRQGASEQYF.

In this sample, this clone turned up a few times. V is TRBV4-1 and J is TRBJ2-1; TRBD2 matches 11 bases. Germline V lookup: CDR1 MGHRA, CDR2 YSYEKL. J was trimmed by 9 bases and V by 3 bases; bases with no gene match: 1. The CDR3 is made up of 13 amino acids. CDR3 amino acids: CASSHLAGGEQFF. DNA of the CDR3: TGCGCCAGCAGCCACCTAGCGGGAGGTGAGCAGTTCTTC.

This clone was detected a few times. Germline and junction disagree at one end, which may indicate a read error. The CDR3 loop reads CASSSGLAGAANTGELFF. Here the CDR3 DNA reads TGTGCTAGCAGCTCGGGACTAGCGGGGGCCGCAAACACCGGGGAGCTGTTTTTT. The genes are TRBV7-7 and TRBJ2-2, with 14 bases fitting TRBD2. Per germline, CDR1 SSHAT and CDR2 FNYEAQ (reference sequence). The CDR3 runs to 18 residues.

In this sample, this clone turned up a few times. In DNA form, the CDR3 reads TGTGCCAGCAGCTTAGAGGCTAGCGGTCAGGAGACCCAGTACTTC. Protein sequence: CASSLEASGQETQYF. The rearrangement joins TRBV7-9 to TRBJ2-5; 7 bases map to TRBD2. CDR3 size: 15 residues. Trimming took 1 base from V and 5 from J; bases not matched to a gene: 7. Germline V gives CDR1 SEHNR, CDR2 FQNEAQ (reference sequence).